This section outlines one T cell receptor beta chain sequence together with its context. Its target is unknown. Assay used: immunoSEQ multiplex PCR; TCRdb lists only in-frame clones, some missing. The data contain around 300,000 clones, about 87% of them singletons. Sample treatment: some 20 received Ad26.COV2.S at low or high dose, single or two shots; several received placebo; per-sample allocation not given. The study sampled participants on day 63 after the first vaccine or placebo injection. This sample is part of a study of Ad26.COV2.S vaccination and SARS-CoV-2 variants. Study-level background: Among those in the COV1001 Ad26.COV2.S trial arm was the donor.

There are 12 residues in the CDR3. Germline CDR1 is LNHDA and CDR2 is SQIVND (reference sequence). Study-level points and caveats: After vaccination, reports described spike-specific CD8+ and CD4+ T cell responses as showing substantial breadth.

The TCR originated in a person between 18 and 59 years old who received the Ad26.COV2.S COVID-19 vaccine or a placebo. The chain carries TRBV19 and TRBJ2-7, with TRBD2 identical over 9 bases. The material was peripheral blood, obtained in a trial of Ad26.COV2.S vaccine versus placebo. The CDR3 nucleotides are TGTGCTGCGGGGGGGACTTCCTACGAGCAGTACTTC. It translates to CAAGGTSYEQYF.